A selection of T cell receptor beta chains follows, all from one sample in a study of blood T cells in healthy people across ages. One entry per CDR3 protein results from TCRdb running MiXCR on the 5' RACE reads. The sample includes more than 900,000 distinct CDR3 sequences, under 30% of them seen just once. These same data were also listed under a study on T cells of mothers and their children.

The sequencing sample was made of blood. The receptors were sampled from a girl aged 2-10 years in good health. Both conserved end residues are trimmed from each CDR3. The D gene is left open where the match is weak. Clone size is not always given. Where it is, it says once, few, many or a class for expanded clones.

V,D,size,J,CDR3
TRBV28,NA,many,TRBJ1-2,ASSPQGNYGYT
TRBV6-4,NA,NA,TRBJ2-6,ASSGGDSRPGANVLT
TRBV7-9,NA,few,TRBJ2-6,ASSPLRAGANVLT
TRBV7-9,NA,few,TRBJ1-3,ASSFWAGNTIY
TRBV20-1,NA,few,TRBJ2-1,SAIPVGSYNEQF
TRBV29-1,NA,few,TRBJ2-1,SVGLSNEQF
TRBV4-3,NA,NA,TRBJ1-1,ASSQSTGRTEAF
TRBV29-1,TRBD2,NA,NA,SGLGAGETYEQY
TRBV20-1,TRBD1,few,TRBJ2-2,SARDGQGASRELF
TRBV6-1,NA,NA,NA,ASSERMVGVAQETQY